Given below is one T cell receptor (beta chain) in context. TCRdb's copy holds only in-frame clones and misses some; the assay was immunoSEQ multiplex PCR. This sample carries 9,600 or so clones, about 70% of them seen once, and the ten largest clones take 24%. This entry belongs to a study of CD4+ T cells in melanoma. Trimming took off 0 bases at V and 7 bases at J, with 13 bases between the two ends. The CDR3 runs to 14 residues. Germline lookup yields CDR1 MNHEY and CDR2 SVGAGI. The sequenced sample was cells from a culture (not recorded whether cultured in vitro). This sequence joins TRBV6-5 and TRBJ2-7; weak D call: TRBD2 (5 bases). The clonotype originates from a human donor with melanoma. CDR3 region: CASSYSTTGGEQYF. The CDR3 bases are TGTGCCAGCAGTTACTCGACTACGGGTGGTGAGCAGTACTTC.